This T cell receptor (beta chain) came from a study of identical twins. Findings of the study overall: Fewer insertions marked abundant cord blood beta clonotypes; young adult naive trended weakly, memory not at all. Some out-of-frame alpha sequences were shared by twins, and these showed excess low generation probability.

This clonotype was seen only a few times. Its antigen is not identified. The junction does not match germline at one end; this may be a read error. TCRdb ran MiXCR on the 5' RACE reads and lists one entry per CDR3 protein. The repertoire consists of about 660,000 distinct CDR3 sequences, with over 8.5% occurring once and the leading ten covering about 0.98%. Germline CDR1 SSHAT, CDR2 FNYEAQ (reference sequence). CDR3 length equals 15 residues. This sample also belongs to another study, concerning yellow fever vaccine responses in identical twins.

The V and J genes are TRBV7-7 and TRBJ2-5, with a possible D match to TRBD1 (6 bases). The sequencing input was PBMCs. The TCR comes from a woman aged 18-30 years in good health. This CDR3 reads CASSLGAGAGETQYF. The CDR3, as DNA: TGTGCTAGCAGCTTAGGGGCAGGGGCTGGAGAGACCCAGTACTTC. Filled out from reference TRBV7-7 and TRBJ2-5, the complete variable domain reads GAGVSQSPRYKVTKRGQDVTLRCDPISSHATLYWYQQALGQGPEFLTYFNYEAQPDKSGLPSDRFSAERPEGSISTLTIQRTEQRDSAMYRCASSLGAGAGETQYFGPGTRLLVL.